This T cell receptor beta chain was documented in a study of shared clonotypes between healthy human individuals. Caucasian adults residing in Nashville, Tennessee made up all the donors. Genomic DNA per cell subset filled all wells of several immunoSEQ plates. Method: immunoSEQ multiplex PCR; TCRdb's copy keeps in-frame clones and lacks some. The profile shows 450,000 to 500,000 clones, approximately 84% of them singletons. This CDR3 region has 16 residues. V lost 1 base and J lost 2, with 12 bases in between. Germline CDR1 is LNHNV and CDR2 is YYDKDF (reference sequence). This receptor was obtained from a woman between 40 and 50 years old in good health. Some clones in this sample may be carry-over from other donors' samples. Sequenced input: PBMCs. V usage is TRBV15 and J usage is TRBJ1-3; TRBD1 might be the D (5 bases). DNA of the CDR3: TGTGCCACCAGCAGAGGGGTTCCGGGGGCTGGAAACACCATATATTTT. Translating gives CATSRGVPGAGNTIYF.